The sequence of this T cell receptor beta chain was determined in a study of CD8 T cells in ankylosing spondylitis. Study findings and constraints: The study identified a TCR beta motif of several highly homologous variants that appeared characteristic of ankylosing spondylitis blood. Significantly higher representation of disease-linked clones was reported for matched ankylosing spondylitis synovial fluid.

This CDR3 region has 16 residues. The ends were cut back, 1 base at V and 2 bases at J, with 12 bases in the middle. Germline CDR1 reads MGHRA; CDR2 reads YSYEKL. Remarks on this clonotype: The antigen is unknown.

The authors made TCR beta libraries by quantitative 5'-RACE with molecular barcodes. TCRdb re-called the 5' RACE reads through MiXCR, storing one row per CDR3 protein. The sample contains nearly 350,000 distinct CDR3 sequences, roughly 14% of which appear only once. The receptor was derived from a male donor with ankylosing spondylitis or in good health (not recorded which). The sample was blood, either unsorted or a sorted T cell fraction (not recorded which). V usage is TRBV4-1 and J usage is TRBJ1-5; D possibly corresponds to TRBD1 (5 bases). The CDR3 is CASSQVAGVGNQPQHF. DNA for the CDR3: TGCGCCAGCAGCCAAGTAGCGGGGGTAGGCAATCAGCCCCAGCATTTT.